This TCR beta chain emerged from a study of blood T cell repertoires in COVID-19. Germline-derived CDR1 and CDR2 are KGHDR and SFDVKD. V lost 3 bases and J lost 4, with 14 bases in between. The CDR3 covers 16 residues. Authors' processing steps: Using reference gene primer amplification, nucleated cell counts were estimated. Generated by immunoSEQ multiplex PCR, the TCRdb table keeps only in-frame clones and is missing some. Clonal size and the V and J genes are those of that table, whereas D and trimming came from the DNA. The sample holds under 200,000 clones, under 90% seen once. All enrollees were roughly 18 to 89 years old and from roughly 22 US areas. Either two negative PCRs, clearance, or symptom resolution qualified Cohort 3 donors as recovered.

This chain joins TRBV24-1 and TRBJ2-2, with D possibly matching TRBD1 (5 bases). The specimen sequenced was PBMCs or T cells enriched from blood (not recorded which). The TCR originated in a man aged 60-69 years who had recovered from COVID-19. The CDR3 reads CATSDPTEESTGELFF. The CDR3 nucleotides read TGTGCCACCAGTGATCCGACAGAGGAGTCCACCGGGGAGCTGTTTTTT.